Listed below are T cell receptor beta chains from one sample, sequenced in a study of T cell changes during pregnancy in multiple sclerosis. TCRdb's copy holds only in-frame clones and misses some; the assay was immunoSEQ multiplex PCR. The repertoire holds roughly 48,000 clones, with roughly 85% as singletons. Sample: CD4+ T cells from peripheral blood mononuclear cells, taken in the second trimester of pregnancy. The origin of the receptors is a female donor with multiple sclerosis, enrolled in a pregnancy study. CDR3s include the opening cysteine and the closing phenylalanine or tryptophan. The D gene is left open where the match is weak. A row's size may be missing; if present it is once, few, many or a size class.

v_gene	abundance	d_gene	j_gene	CDR3aa	CDR3nt
TRBV19	once	TRBD2	TRBJ2-7	CASSARSGTSSIYEQYF	TGTGCCAGTAGTGCCCGATCAGGGACTAGCTCCATCTACGAGCAGTACTTC
TRBV4-3	once	.	TRBJ2-5	CASSRGAGGQETQYF	TGCGCCAGCAGCCGGGGGGCAGGGGGCCAAGAGACCCAGTACTTC
TRBV19	.	.	TRBJ1-5	CASSNARPSFNQPQHF	TGTGCCAGTAGTAATGCCAGGCCAAGCTTCAATCAGCCCCAGCATTTT
TRBV7-9	.	TRBD2	TRBJ2-5	CASSLAGGRAEETQYF	TGTGCCAGCAGCTTAGCGGGCGGGAGGGCTGAAGAGACCCAGTACTTC
TRBV5-4	.	.	TRBJ2-7	CASSLQGISHEQYF	TGTGCCAGCAGCTTGCAGGGAATCTCCCACGAGCAGTACTTC
TRBV2	many	TRBD1	TRBJ1-1	CASSVGQAGGYTEAFF	TGTGCCAGCAGTGTGGGACAGGCCGGTGGGTACACTGAAGCTTTCTTT
TRBV25-1	.	.	TRBJ1-4	CASSEYRAGRGNEKLFF	TGTGCCAGCAGTGAATATAGGGCGGGTCGGGGTAATGAAAAACTGTTTTTT
TRBV19	.	TRBD2	TRBJ2-7	CASRAAGLAGGSTYEQYF	TGTGCCAGTAGGGCCGCCGGACTAGCGGGAGGTAGTACCTACGAGCAGTACTTC
TRBV19	.	TRBD1	TRBJ1-2	CASDSSRRGPPSGYTF	TGTGCCAGTGATTCCTCTCGCAGGGGGCCACCAAGTGGCTACACCTTC
TRBV7-9	once	TRBD1	TRBJ2-7	CASSLGSGTGGYEQYF	TGTGCCAGCAGCTTAGGGTCCGGGACAGGGGGCTACGAGCAGTACTTC
TRBV7-2	.	TRBD1	TRBJ2-4	CASSFPTGGGNIQYF	TGTGCCAGCAGCTTTCCGACAGGGGGCGGAAACATTCAGTACTTC
TRBV28	.	TRBD1	TRBJ1-2	CASSRGQGSYGYTF	TGTGCCAGCAGCCGGGGACAGGGCTCCTATGGCTACACCTTC
TRBV5-6	once	TRBD2	TRBJ2-3	CASSLALAGITDTQYF	TGTGCCAGCAGCTTAGCTTTAGCGGGGATCACAGATACGCAGTATTTT
TRBV4-3	.	TRBD2	TRBJ2-5	CASSQHWLAGPGDLQETQYF	TGCGCCAGCAGCCAACACTGGTTAGCGGGCCCCGGGGACCTACAAGAGACCCAGTACTTC
TRBV29-1	.	.	TRBJ2-5	CSVEDGRPGGTQYF	TGCAGCGTTGAAGATGGTCGGCCCGGCGGGACCCAGTACTTC
TRBV7-9	.	TRBD1	TRBJ1-1	CASSYRGSPVNTEAFF	TGTGCCAGCAGCTACAGGGGCTCACCAGTGAACACTGAAGCTTTCTTT
TRBV7-9	.	TRBD2	TRBJ2-7	CASRGTSGSYEQYF	TGTGCCAGCAGGGGGACTAGCGGGTCCTACGAGCAGTACTTC
TRBV7-9	once	.	TRBJ1-2	CASSRTGIYGYTF	TGTGCCAGCAGCCGTACAGGGATCTATGGCTACACCTTC